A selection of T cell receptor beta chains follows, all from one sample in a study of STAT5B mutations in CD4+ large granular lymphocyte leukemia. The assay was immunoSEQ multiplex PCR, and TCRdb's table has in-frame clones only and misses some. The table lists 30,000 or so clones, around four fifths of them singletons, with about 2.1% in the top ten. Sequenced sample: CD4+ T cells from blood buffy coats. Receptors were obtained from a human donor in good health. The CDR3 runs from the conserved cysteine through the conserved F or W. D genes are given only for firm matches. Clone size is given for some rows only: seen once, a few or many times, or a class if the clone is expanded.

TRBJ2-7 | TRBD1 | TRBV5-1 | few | CASSRDRVEQYF | TGCGCCAGCAGCAGGGACAGGGTTGAGCAGTACTTC
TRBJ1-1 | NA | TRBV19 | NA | CASSIDTNTEAFF | TGTGCCAGTAGTATAGACACGAACACTGAAGCTTTCTTT
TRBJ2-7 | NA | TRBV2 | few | CATTPSVWDHEQYF | TGTGCCACCACACCTTCCGTCTGGGACCACGAGCAGTACTTC
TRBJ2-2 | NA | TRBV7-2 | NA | CASSLVQGGPGTGELFF | TGTGCCAGCAGCTTAGTGCAGGGGGGGCCGGGCACCGGGGAGCTGTTTTTT
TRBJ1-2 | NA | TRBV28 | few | CASIKGQRGFGYTF | TGTGCCAGCATTAAGGGACAACGAGGGTTTGGCTACACCTTC
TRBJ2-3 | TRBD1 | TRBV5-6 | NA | CASSLVGTGTDTQYF | TGTGCCAGCAGCTTGGTGGGGACAGGCACAGATACGCAGTATTTT
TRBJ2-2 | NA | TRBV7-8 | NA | CASSLRVHGDTGELFF | TGTGCCAGCAGCTTAAGAGTCCACGGAGACACCGGGGAGCTGTTTTTT
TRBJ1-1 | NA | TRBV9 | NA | CASSTSMNTEAFF | TGTGCCAGCAGCACCAGCATGAACACTGAAGCTTTCTTT
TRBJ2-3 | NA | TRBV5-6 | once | CASSFVGSTDTQYF | TGTGCCAGCAGCTTCGTGGGCAGCACAGATACGCAGTATTTT
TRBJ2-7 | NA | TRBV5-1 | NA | CASSENSPLGEQYF | TGCGCCAGCAGTGAAAACTCCCCTTTGGGGGAGCAGTACTTC
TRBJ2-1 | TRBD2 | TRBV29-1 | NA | CSVLGQREGFYNEQFF | TGCAGCGTTTTGGGTCAGCGGGAGGGCTTCTACAATGAGCAGTTCTTC
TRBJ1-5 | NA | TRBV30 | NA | CAWSVHPKAQHF | TGTGCCTGGAGTGTCCACCCCAAGGCCCAGCATTTT
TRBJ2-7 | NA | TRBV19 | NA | CASSVQGPYEQYF | TGTGCCAGTAGTGTCCAGGGACCCTACGAGCAGTACTTC
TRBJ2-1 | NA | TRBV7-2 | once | CASSRELANEQFF | TGTGCCAGCAGCCGCGAGTTGGCCAATGAGCAGTTCTTC
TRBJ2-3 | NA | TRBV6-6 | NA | CASSSNRNTDTQYF | TGTGCCAGCAGTTCAAACAGGAACACAGATACGCAGTATTTT
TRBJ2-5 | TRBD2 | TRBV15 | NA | CATQERGARGETQYF | TGTGCCACCCAAGAGCGGGGGGCTCGAGGGGAGACCCAGTACTTC
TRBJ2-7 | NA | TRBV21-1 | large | CASSKHREGSYEQYF | TGTGCCAGCAGCAAACATCGGGAAGGCTCCTACGAGCAGTACTTC
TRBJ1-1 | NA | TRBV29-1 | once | CSGYGRNTEAFF | TGCAGCGGGTACGGACGGAACACTGAAGCTTTCTTT
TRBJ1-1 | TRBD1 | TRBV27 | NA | CASSRQGAGAEAFF | TGTGCCAGCAGTAGACAGGGGGCGGGTGCTGAAGCTTTCTTT
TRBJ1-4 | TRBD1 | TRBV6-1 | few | CASRRDRTNEKLFF | TGTGCCAGCAGAAGGGACAGAACTAATGAAAAACTGTTTTTT
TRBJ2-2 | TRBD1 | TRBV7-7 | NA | CASSPGQGLTGELFF | TGTGCTAGCAGCCCGGGACAGGGCCTCACCGGGGAGCTGTTTTTT
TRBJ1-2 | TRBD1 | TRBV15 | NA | CATSRGGTGGGYTF | TGTGCCACCAGCAGAGGGGGGACAGGGGGAGGCTACACCTTC
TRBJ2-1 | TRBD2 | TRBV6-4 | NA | CASGGGNEQFF | TGTGCCAGCGGGGGGGGTAATGAGCAGTTCTTC
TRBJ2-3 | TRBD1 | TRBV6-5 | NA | CASSYFYRGSADTQYF | TGTGCCAGCAGTTACTTCTACAGGGGTTCGGCAGATACGCAGTATTTT